This TCR beta chain was sequenced during a study of regulatory T cells in long-lasting Graves disease. Study results and caveats: The study found lower TCR diversity in persistent Graves' patients than in newly diagnosed ones. It is possible that accuracy was reduced by the small size of the sample.

The time point was: newly diagnosed GD, antithyroid drugs for less than 3 months. Researchers made the TCR library from RNA that was extracted from PBMCs. The CDR3 sequence is 14 residues long. In germline, CDR1 is SGHRS, CDR2 YFSETQ. V lost 4 bases, J lost 5 bases, and 3 bases stayed unmatched. Building of the TCR beta libraries involved iRepertoire HTBI primers and Arm-PCR of CDR3 regions. TCRdb ran MiXCR on the multiplex PCR reads and lists one entry per CDR3 protein. The sample yields under 250,000 distinct CDR3 sequences, roughly 20% seen once. On this clonotype: Its specificity is not known.

These data were also reused for a study on T cells in Graves' hyperthyroidism and ophthalmopathy. From that study: Patients showing uncontrolled infection, other autoimmune disease, pregnancy or lactation were ineligible. Diagnostic assessment was based on clinical symptoms, serum thyroxine and TRAb, thyroid ultrasound and orbital computed tomography.

The sequencing here drew on peripheral blood mononuclear cells (PBMCs), taken at new diagnosis, from a patient treated with antithyroid drugs. This TCR was sampled from a woman in her twenties or thirties with Graves disease. This chain uses TRBV5-1 with TRBJ1-2; the match to TRBD1 covers 12 bases. CDR3 amino acids: CASSGGQGAYGYTF. The CDR3 bases are TGCGCCAGCAGCGGGGGACAGGGGGCGTATGGCTACACCTTC.